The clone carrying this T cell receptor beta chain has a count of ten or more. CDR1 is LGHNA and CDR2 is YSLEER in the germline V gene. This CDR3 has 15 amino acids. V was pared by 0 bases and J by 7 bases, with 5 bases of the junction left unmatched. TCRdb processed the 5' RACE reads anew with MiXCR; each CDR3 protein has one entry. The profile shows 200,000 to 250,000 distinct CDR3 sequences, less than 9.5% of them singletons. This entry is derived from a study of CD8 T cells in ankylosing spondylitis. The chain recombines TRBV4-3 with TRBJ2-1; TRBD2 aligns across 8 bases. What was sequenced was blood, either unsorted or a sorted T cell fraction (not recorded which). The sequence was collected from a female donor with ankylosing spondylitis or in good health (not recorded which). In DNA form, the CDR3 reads TGCGCCAGCAGCCAAGATATGGTAGCGGGGAATGAGCAGTTCTTC. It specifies CASSQDMVAGNEQFF.